The 8 T cell receptor beta chains in this list originate from one sample, sequenced in a study of persistence of HIV-infected CD4 T cells. Sequencing used immunoSEQ version 4 in survey mode. TCRdb's table, derived via immunoSEQ multiplex PCR, lists solely in-frame clones and lacks some. Among over 35,000 clones listed, about 89% were seen once. Cells were stimulated nonspecifically with anti-CD3/anti-CD28 magnetic beads. Responding CD4+ T cells were sorted by upregulation of both CD40 ligand and CD69. These receptors have no identified antigens. The sample consisted of CD4+ T cells sorted from PBMCs after approximately 19-hour stimulation, taken from a patient who received antiretroviral therapy. The receptors here all came from an adult man with HIV who was CMV-seropositive.

CDR3 protein: CASSLAAGGLAGGTQYF. In nucleotides, the CDR3 is TGTGCCAGCAGCTTAGCGGCAGGGGGACTAGCGGGGGGTACGCAGTATTTT. The chain uses TRBV7-2 and TRBJ2-3; TRBD2 matches at 15 bases. Germline-derived CDR1 and CDR2 are SGHTA and FQGNSA. Unmatched junction bases numbered 6, after V lost 0 bases and J lost 8 bases. CDR3 length equals 17 residues. The entire variable domain, with the rest obtained from reference TRBV7-2 and TRBJ2-3, is as follows: GAGVSQSPSNKVTEKGKDVELRCDPISGHTALYWYRQSLGQGLEFLIYFQGNSAPDKSGLPSDRFSAERTGGSVSTLTIQRTQQEDSAVYLCASSLAAGGLAGGTQYFGPGTRLTVL.

CDR3 DNA sequence: TGTGCCAGCAGTTTAGGGTCCCTGGACAGGGTGAGATCCTACGAGCAGTACTTC. It is translated as CASSLGSLDRVRSYEQYF. The chain uses TRBV27 and TRBJ2-7; 8 nucleotides match TRBD1. Germline V gives CDR1 MNHEY, CDR2 SMNVEV (reference sequence). CDR3 length: 18 residues. The trim removed 2 bases at V and 1 base at J, leaving 13 bases unmatched.

The CDR3 sequence is CASSLQVGYEQYF. CDR3 in DNA: TGTGCCAGCAGTTTACAGGTAGGCTACGAGCAGTACTTC. The chain recombines TRBV27 with TRBJ2-7; the D is unclear. The CDR3 sequence is 13 residues long. V was trimmed by 2 bases and J by 3 bases, leaving 8 bases between them. CDR1 MNHEY and CDR2 SMNVEV come from the germline V gene (reference sequence).

This clone was seen once. The chain links TRBV6-2 or TRBV6-3 to TRBJ1-6; D is possibly TRBD1 (5 bases). This CDR3 has 13 amino acids. The ends were cut back, 5 bases at V and 6 bases at J, with 8 bases in the middle. CDR1 MNHEY and CDR2 SVGEGT come from the germline V gene. The CDR3 DNA reads as TGTGCCAGCAGTGGGACTGCTAATTCACCCCTCCACTTT. It is translated as CASSGTANSPLHF.

The DNA for the CDR3 is TGTGCCAGCTCACCACCAATGGGGGCTGGCTACGAGCAGTACTTC. Translating gives CASSPPMGAGYEQYF. The chain has TRBV18 and TRBJ2-7; possible D gene TRBD1, 6 bases. CDR3 length equals 15 residues. CDR1 KGHSH and CDR2 LQKENI come from the germline V gene. V lost 0 bases, J lost 3 bases, and 12 bases lay in between.

J is TRBJ2-3 and V is TRBV7-9, with TRBD1 as a possible D gene (6 bases). The CDR3 sequence is 14 residues long. Germline V gene lookup returns CDR1 SEHNR and CDR2 FQNEAQ (reference sequence). V was trimmed by 5 bases and J by 0 bases, leaving 9 bases between them. CDR3 sequence (DNA): TGTGCCAGCAGCCCGGGACACAGCACAGATACGCAGTATTTT. This gives the protein CASSPGHSTDTQYF.

The chain combines TRBV7-3 with TRBJ2-6; no clear D gene. V was pared by 4 bases and J by 0 bases, with 19 bases between. Per the germline V gene, CDR1 is SGHTA and CDR2 is FQGTGA. CDR3 length equals 19 residues. The CDR3, as DNA: TGTGCCAGCAGCTCCAACCTCGCCGCCCTTGGCTCTGGGGCCAACGTCCTGACTTTC. This sequence encodes CASSSNLAALGSGANVLTF.

The rearrangement joins TRBV18 to TRBJ2-1; TRBD2 matches at 7 bases. The CDR3 is made up of 15 amino acids. V shed 2 bases and J 9 bases; nucleotides not matched to a gene: 10. Per germline, CDR1 KGHSH and CDR2 LQKENI. The CDR3 loop reads CASSPNRGGAFEQFF. The CDR3 region has the DNA TGTGCCAGCTCACCAAACCGGGGAGGGGCTTTTGAGCAGTTCTTC.